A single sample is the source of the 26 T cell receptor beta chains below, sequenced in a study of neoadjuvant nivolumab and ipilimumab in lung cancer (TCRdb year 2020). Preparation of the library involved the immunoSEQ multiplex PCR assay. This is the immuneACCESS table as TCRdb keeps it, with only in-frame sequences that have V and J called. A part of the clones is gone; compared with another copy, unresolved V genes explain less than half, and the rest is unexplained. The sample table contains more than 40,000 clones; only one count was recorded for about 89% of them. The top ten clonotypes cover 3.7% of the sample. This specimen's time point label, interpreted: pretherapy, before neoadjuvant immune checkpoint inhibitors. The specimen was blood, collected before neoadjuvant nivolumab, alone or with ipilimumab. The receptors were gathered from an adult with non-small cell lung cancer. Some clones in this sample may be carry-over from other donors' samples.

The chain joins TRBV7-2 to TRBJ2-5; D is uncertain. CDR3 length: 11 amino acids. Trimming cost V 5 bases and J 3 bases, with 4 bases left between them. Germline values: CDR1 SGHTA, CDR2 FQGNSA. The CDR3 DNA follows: TGTGCCAGCAGCCCCAAAGAGACCCAGTACTTC. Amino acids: CASSPKETQYF.

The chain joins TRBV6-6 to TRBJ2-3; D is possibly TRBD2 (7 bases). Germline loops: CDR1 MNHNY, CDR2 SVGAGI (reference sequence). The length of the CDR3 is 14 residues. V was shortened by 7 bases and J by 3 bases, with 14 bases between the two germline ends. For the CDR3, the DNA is TGTGCCAGCAAGGGGGAGGGTATGACAGATACGCAGTATTTT. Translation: CASKGEGMTDTQYF.

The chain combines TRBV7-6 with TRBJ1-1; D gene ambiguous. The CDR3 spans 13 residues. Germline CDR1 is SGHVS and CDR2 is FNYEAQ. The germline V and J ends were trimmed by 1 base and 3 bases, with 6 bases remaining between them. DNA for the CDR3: TGTGCCAGCAGCTTAGGTTTGGACACTGAAGCTTTCTTT. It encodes CASSLGLDTEAFF.

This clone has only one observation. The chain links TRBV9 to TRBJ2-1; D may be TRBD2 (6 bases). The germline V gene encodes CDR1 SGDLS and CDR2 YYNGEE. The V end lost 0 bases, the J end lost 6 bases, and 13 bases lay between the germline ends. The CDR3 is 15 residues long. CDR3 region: CASSVDGSRANEQFF. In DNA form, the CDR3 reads TGTGCCAGCAGCGTAGACGGGAGTCGGGCCAATGAGCAGTTCTTC. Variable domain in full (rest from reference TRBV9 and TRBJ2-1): DSGVTQTPKHLITATGQRVTLRCSPRSGDLSVYWYQQSLDQGLQFLIQYYNGEERAKGNILERFSAQQFPDLHSELNLSSLELGDSALYFCASSVDGSRANEQFFGPGTRLTVL.

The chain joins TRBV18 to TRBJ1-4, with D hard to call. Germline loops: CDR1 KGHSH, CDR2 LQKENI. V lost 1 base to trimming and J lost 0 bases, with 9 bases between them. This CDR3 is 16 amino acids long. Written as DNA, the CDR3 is TGTGCCAGCTCACCACTCTCCCTCTCAACTAATGAAAAACTGTTTTTT. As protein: CASSPLSLSTNEKLFF.

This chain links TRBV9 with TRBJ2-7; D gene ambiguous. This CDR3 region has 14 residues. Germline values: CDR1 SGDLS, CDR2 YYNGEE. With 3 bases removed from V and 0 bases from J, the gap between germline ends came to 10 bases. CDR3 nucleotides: TGTGCCAGCAGCGAGCGTGAAAGCTCCTACGAGCAGTACTTC. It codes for CASSERESSYEQYF.

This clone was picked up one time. CDR3 residues: CASSSDTYEQYF. The DNA of the CDR3 is TGTGCCAGCTCATCAGATACCTACGAGCAGTACTTC. The rearrangement links TRBV18 to TRBJ2-7; D remains ambiguous. The CDR3 sequence is 12 residues long. Trimming cost V 5 bases and J 2 bases, with 7 bases left between them. The V gene's germline CDR1 is KGHSH and CDR2 LQKENI.

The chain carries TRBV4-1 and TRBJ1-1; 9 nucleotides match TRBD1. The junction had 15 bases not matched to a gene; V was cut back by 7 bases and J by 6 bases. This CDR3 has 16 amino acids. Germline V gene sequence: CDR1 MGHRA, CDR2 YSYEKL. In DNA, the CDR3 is TGCGCCAGCACCCCGGGACAGGGCTTTCTTATCGCTGAAGCTTTCTTT. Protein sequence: CASTPGQGFLIAEAFF.

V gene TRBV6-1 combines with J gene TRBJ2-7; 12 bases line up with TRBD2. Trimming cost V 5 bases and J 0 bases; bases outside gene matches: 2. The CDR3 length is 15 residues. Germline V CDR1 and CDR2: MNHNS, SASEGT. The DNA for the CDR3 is TGTGCCAGCAGTCAGACTAGCGGGAGCTCCTACGAGCAGTACTTC. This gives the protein CASSQTSGSSYEQYF.

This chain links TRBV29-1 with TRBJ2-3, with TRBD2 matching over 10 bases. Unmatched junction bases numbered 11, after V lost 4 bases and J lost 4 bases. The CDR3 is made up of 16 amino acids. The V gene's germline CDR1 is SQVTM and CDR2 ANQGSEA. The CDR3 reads CSVGTSGTSRPDTQYF. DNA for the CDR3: TGCAGCGTTGGGACTAGCGGAACAAGTAGGCCAGATACGCAGTATTTT.

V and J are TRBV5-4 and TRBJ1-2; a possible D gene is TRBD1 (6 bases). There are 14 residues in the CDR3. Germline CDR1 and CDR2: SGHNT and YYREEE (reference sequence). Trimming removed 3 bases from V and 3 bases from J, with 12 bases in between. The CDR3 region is CASSSPGQHYGYTF. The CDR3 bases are TGTGCCAGCAGCTCGCCGGGACAACACTATGGCTACACCTTC.

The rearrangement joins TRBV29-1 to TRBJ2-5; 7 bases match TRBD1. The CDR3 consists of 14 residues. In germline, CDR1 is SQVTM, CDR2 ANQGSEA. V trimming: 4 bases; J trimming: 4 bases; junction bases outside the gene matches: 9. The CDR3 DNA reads TGCAGCGTTGCTCCACAGGGGCTGGGAGAGACCCAGTACTTC. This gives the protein CSVAPQGLGETQYF.

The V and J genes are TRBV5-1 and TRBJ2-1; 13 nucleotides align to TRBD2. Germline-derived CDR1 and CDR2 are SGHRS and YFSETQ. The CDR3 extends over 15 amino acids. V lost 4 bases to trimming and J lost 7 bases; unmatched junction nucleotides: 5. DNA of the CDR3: TGCGCCAGCAGCCCAGGACTAGCGGGAGCTAATGAGCAGTTCTTC. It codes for CASSPGLAGANEQFF.

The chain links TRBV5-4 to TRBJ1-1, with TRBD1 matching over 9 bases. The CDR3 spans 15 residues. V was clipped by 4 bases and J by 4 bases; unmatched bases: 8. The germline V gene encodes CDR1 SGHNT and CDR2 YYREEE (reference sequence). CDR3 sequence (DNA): TGTGCCAGCAGCCAGGACAGGGGTTGGGCCACTGAAGCTTTCTTT. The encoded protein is CASSQDRGWATEAFF.

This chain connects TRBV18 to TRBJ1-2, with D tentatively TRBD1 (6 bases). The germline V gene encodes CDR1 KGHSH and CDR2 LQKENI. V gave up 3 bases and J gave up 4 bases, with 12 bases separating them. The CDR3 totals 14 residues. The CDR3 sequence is CASSPPGTPYGYTF. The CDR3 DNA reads TGTGCCAGCTCACCTCCCGGGACACCCTATGGCTACACCTTC.

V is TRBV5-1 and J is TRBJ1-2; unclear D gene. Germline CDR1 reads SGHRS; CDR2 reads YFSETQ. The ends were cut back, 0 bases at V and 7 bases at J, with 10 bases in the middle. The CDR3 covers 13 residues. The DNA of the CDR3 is TGCGCCAGCAGCTTGGACCCGGGTGGTGGCTACACCTTC. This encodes CASSLDPGGGYTF. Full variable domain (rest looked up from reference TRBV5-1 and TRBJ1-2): KAGVTQTPRYLIKTRGQQVTLSCSPISGHRSVSWYQQTPGQGLQFLFEYFSETQRNKGNFPGRFSGRQFSNSRSEMNVSTLELGDSALYLCASSLDPGGGYTFGSGTRLTVV.

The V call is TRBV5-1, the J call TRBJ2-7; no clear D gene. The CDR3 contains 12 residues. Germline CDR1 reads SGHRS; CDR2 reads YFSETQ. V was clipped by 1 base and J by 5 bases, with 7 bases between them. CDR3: CASSLSAHEQYF. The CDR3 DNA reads TGCGCCAGCAGCTTGTCCGCCCACGAGCAGTACTTC. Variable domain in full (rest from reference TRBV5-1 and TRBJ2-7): KAGVTQTPRYLIKTRGQQVTLSCSPISGHRSVSWYQQTPGQGLQFLFEYFSETQRNKGNFPGRFSGRQFSNSRSEMNVSTLELGDSALYLCASSLSAHEQYFGPGTRLTVT.

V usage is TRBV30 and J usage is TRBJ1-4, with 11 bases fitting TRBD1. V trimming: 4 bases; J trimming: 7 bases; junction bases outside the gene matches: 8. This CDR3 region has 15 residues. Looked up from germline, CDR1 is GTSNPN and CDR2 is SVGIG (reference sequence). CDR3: CAWTRFGTGGEKLFF. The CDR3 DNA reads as TGTGCCTGGACCAGATTCGGGACAGGGGGTGAAAAACTGTTTTTT.

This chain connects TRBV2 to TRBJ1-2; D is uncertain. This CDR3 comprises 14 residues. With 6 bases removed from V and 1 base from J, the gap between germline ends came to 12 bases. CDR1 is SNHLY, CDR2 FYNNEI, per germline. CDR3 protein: CASRMPGVNYGYTF. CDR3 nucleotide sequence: TGTGCCAGCAGGATGCCAGGCGTTAACTATGGCTACACCTTC. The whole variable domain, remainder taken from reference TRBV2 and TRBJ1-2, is EPEVTQTPSHQVTQMGQEVILRCVPISNHLYFYWYRQILGQKVEFLVSFYNNEISEKSEIFDDQFSVERPDGSNFTLKIRSTKLEDSAMYFCASRMPGVNYGYTFGSGTRLTVV.

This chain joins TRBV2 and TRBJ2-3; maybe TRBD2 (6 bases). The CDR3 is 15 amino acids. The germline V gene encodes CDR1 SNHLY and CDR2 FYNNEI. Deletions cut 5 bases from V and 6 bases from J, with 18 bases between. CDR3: CASSRLGLQADTQYF. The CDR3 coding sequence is TGTGCCAGCAGTCGATTGGGACTCCAAGCCGATACGCAGTATTTT. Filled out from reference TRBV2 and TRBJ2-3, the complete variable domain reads EPEVTQTPSHQVTQMGQEVILRCVPISNHLYFYWYRQILGQKVEFLVSFYNNEISEKSEIFDDQFSVERPDGSNFTLKIRSTKLEDSAMYFCASSRLGLQADTQYFGPGTRLTVL.

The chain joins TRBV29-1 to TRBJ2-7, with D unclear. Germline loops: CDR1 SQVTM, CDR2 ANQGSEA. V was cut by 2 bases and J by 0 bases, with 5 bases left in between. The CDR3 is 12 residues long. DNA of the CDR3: TGCAGCGTTGAATCGAGCTCCTACGAGCAGTACTTC. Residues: CSVESSSYEQYF.

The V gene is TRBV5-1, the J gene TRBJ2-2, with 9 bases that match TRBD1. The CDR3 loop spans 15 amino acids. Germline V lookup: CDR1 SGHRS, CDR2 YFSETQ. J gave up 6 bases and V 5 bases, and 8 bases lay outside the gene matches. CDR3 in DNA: TGCGCCAGCAGAGAAACAGGGGGCAGTTCCGGGGAGCTGTTTTTT. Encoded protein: CASRETGGSSGELFF.

CDR3 in amino acids: CSASGTEAFF. The CDR3 DNA sequence: TGCAGTGCTAGCGGGACTGAAGCTTTCTTT. J is TRBJ1-1 and V is TRBV20-1, with D hard to call. The CDR3 consists of 10 residues. Germline lookup yields CDR1 DFQATT and CDR2 SNEGSKA (reference sequence). With 3 bases removed from V and 5 bases from J, the gap between germline ends came to 4 bases.

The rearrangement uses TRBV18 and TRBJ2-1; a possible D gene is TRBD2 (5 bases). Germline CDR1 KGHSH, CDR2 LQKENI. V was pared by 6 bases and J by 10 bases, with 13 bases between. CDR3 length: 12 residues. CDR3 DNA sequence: TGTGCCAGCTCCCCATTGGGAGAGGAGCAGTTCTTC. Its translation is CASSPLGEEQFF. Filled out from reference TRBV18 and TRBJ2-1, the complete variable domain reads NAGVMQNPRHLVRRRGQEARLRCSPMKGHSHVYWYRQLPEEGLKFMVYLQKENIIDESGMPKERFSAEFPKEGPSILRIQQVVRGDSAAYFCASSPLGEEQFFGPGTRLTVL.

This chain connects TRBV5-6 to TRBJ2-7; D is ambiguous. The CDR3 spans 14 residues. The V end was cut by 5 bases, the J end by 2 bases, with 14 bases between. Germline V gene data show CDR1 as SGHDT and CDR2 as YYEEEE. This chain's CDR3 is CASSLGRKTYEQYF. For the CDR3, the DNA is TGTGCCAGCAGTCTCGGACGGAAAACCTACGAGCAGTACTTC. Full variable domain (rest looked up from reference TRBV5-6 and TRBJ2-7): DAGVTQSPTHLIKTRGQQVTLRCSPKSGHDTVSWYQQALGQGPQFIFQYYEEEERQRGNFPDRFSGHQFPNYSSELNVNALLLGDSALYLCASSLGRKTYEQYFGPGTRLTVT.

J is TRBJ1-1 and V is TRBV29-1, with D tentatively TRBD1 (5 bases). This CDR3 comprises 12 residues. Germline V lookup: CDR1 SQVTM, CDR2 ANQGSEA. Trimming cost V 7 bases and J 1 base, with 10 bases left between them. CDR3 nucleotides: TGCAGCGGGGGGGAAAGGAACACTGAAGCTTTCTTT. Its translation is CSGGERNTEAFF.